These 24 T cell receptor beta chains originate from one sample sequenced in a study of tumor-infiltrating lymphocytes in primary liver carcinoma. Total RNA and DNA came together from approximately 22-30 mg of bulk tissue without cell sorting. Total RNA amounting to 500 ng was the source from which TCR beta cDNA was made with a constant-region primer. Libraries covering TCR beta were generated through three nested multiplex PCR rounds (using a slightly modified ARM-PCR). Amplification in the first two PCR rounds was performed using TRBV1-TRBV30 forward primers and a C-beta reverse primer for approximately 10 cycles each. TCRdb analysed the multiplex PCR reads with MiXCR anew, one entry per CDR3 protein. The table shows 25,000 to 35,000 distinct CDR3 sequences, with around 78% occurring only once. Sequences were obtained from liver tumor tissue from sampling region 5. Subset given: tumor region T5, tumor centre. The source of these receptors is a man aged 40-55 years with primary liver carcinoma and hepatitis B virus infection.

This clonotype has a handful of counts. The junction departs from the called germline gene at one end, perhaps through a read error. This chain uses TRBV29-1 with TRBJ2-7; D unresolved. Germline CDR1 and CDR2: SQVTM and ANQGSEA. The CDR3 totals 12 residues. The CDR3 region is CSVEIGVGEQYF. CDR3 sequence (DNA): TGCAGCGTTGAGATTGGGGTGGGCGAGCAGTACTTT.

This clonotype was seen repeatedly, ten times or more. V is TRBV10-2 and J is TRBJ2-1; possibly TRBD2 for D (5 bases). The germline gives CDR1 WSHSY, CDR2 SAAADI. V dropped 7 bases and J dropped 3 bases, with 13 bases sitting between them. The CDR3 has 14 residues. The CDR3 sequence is CASTDPGSYNEQFF. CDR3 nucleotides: TGCGCCAGCACCGACCCGGGAAGCTACAATGAGCAGTTCTTC.

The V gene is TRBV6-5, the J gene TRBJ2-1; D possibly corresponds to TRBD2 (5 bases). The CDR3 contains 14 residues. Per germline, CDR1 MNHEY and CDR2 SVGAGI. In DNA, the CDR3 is TGTACCGGCAGTTACTCGACCGCGGGCAATGAGCAGTTCTTC. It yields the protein CTGSYSTAGNEQFF.

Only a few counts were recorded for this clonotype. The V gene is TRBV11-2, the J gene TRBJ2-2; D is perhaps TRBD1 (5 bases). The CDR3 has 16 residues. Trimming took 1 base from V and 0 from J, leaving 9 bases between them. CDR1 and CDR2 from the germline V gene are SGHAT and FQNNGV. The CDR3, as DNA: TGTGCCAGCAGCTTAGCATTAGGGGCGAACACCGGGGAGCTGTTTTTT. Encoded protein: CASSLALGANTGELFF.

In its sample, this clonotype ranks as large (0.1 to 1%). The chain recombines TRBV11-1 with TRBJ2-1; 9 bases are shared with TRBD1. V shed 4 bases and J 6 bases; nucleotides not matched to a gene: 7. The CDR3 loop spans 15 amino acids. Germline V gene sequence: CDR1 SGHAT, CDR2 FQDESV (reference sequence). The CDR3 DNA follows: TGTGCCAGCAGCTCCCTCGGACAGGGGAGCAATGAGCAGTTCTTC. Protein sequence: CASSSLGQGSNEQFF.

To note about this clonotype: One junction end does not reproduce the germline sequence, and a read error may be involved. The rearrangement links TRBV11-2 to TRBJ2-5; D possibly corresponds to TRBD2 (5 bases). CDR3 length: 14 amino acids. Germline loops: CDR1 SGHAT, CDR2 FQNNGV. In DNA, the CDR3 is TGTGTCAGCGGCTTAAGCAGCGAACAAGAGACCCAGTACTTC. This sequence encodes CVSGLSSEQETQYF.

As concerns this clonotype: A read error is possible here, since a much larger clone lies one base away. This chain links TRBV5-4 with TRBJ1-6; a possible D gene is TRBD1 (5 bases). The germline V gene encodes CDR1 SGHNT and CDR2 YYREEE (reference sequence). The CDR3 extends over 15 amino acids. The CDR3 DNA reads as TGTGCCAGCAGCCCAAGGGTGGGGGATAACTCACCCCTCCACTTT. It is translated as CASSPRVGDNSPLHF.

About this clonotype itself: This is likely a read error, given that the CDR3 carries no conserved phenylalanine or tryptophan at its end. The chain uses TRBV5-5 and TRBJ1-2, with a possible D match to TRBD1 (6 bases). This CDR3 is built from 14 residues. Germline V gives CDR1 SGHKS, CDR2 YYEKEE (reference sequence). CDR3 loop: CASTLLGGGNGYTS. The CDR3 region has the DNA TGCGCCAGCACCCTTTTAGGGGGAGGAAATGGCTACACCTCC.

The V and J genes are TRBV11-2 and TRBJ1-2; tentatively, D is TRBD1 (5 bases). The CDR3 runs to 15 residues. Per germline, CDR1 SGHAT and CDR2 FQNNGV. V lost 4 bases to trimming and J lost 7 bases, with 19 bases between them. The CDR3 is CASSSAPGWLVGYTF. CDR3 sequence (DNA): TGTGCCAGCAGCTCGGCTCCAGGGTGGTTGGTTGGCTACACCTTC.

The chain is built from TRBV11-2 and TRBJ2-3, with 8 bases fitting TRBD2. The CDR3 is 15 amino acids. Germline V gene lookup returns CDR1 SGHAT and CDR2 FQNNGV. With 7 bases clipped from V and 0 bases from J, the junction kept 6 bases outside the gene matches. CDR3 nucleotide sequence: TGTGCCAGCAACACCTGGACTAGCAGCACAGATACGCAGTATTTT. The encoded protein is CASNTWTSSTDTQYF.

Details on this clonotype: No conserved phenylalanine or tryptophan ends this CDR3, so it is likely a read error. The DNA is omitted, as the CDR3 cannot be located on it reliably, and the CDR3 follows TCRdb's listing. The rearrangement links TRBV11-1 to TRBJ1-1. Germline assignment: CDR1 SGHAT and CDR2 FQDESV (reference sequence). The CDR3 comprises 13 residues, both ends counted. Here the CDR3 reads CASSRQVNTEALS.

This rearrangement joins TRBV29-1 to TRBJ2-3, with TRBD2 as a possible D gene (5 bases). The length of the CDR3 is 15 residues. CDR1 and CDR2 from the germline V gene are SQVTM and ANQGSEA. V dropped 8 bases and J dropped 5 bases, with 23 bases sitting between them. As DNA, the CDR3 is TGCAGCATTGTCGGCCTAACGGGAAGAATAGATACGCAGTATTTT. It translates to CSIVGLTGRIDTQYF.

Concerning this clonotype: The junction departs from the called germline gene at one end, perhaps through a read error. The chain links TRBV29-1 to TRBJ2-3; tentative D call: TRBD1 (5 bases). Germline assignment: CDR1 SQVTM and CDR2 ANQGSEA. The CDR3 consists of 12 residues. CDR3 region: CGVGQGGDTQYF. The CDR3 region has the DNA TGCGGCGTTGGGCAGGGTGGGGATACACAGTATTTT.

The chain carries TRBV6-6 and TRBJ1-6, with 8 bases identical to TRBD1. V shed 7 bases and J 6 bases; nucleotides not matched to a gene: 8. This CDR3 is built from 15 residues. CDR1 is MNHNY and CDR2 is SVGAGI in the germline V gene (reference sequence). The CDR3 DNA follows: TGTGCCAGCAATATAAACAGGGGGGTTAATTCACCCCTCCACTTT. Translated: CASNINRGVNSPLHF.

The CDR3 sequence is CASSIEGASEQYF. CDR3 coding DNA: TGTGCCAGCAGTATCGAAGGGGCTAGCGAGCAGTACTTC. V and J are TRBV11-2 and TRBJ2-7, with D possibly TRBD1 on 5 matching bases. This CDR3 comprises 13 residues. V was trimmed by 6 bases and J by 6 bases, leaving 15 bases between them. Germline CDR1 is SGHAT and CDR2 is FQNNGV.

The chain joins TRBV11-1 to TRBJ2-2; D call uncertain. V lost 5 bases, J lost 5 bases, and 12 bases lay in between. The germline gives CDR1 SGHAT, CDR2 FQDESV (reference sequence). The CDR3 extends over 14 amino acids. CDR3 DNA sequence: TGTGCCAGCAGCATTGCAAGGGTTACCGGGGAGCTGTTTTTT. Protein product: CASSIARVTGELFF.

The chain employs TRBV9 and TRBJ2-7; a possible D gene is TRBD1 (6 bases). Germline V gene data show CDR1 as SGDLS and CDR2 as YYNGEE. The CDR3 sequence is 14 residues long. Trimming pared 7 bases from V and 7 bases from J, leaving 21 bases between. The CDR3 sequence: CASGTRDIEGEQYF. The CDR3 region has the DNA TGTGCCAGCGGCACCCGGGACATCGAAGGGGAGCAGTACTTC. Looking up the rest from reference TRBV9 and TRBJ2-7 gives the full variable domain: DSGVTQTPKHLITATGQRVTLRCSPRSGDLSVYWYQQSLDQGLQFLIQYYNGEERAKGNILERFSAQQFPDLHSELNLSSLELGDSALYFCASGTRDIEGEQYFGPGTRLTVT.

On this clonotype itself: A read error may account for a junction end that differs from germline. In DNA form, the CDR3 reads TGTGCCAGCGGCCACAGAAGGACGAGACTGACCGGGGAGCTGTTTTTT. Translated, it gives CASGHRRTRLTGELFF. The chain is built from TRBV14 and TRBJ2-2; D is unclear. CDR1 and CDR2 from the germline V gene are SGHDN and FVKESK. The CDR3 sequence is 16 residues long.

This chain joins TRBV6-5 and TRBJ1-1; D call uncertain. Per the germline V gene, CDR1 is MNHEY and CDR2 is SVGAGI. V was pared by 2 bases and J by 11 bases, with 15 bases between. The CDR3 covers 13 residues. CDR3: CASSYLWENDAFF. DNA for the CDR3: TGTGCCAGCAGTTACCTCTGGGAAAATGATGCTTTCTTT.

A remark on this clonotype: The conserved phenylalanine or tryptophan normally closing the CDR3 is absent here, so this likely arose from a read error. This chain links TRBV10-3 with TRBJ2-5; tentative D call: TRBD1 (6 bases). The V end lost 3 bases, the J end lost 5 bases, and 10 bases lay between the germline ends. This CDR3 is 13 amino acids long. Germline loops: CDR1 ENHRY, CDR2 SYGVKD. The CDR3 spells CAISDRGRETQYY. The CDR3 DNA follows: TGTGCCATCAGTGACAGGGGACGTGAGACCCAGTACTAC.

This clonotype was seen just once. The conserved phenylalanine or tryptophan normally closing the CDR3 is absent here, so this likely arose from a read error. The CDR3 here is CAGSLGLGDRDYNGQFI. The CDR3 DNA is TGTGCCGGCAGCTTAGGTTTGGGGGACAGGGACTACAATGGGCAGTTCATC. This chain uses TRBV11-2 with TRBJ2-1; 9 bases are shared with TRBD1. The CDR3 sequence is 17 residues long. Germline V gene lookup returns CDR1 SGHAT and CDR2 FQNNGV.

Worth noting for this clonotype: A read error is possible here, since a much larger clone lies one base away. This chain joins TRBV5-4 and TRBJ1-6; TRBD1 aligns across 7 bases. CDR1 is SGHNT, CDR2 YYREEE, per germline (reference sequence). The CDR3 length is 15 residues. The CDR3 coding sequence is TGTGCCAGCAGCACGGGACAGTGGCATAATCCACCCCTCCACTTT. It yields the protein CASSTGQWHNPPLHF. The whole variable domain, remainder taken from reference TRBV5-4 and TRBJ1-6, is ETGVTQSPTHLIKTRGQQVTLRCSSQSGHNTVSWYQQALGQGPQFIFQYYREEENGRGNFPPRFSGLQFPNYSSELNVNALELDDSALYLCASSTGQWHNPPLHFGNGTRLTVT.

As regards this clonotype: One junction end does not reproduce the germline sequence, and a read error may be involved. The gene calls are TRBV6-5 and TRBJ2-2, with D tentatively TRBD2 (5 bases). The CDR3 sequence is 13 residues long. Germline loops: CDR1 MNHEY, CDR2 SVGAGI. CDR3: CVSSYLVPGKLFF. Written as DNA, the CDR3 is TGTGTCAGCAGTTACCTAGTCCCCGGGAAGCTGTTTTTT.

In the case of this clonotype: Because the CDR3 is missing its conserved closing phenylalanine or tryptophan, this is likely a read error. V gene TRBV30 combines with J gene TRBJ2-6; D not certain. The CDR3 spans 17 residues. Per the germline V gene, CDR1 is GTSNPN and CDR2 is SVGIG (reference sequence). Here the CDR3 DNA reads TGTGCCTGGAGTGAACTTGCGCGACGCTCTGAGGCCAACGTCCTGACTCTC. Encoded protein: CAWSELARRSEANVLTL.